A selection of T cell receptor beta chains follows, all from one sample in a study of cytotoxic CD8 clonotypes in ibrutinib-treated CLL. Libraries were prepared by immunoSEQ multiplex PCR; TCRdb keeps only in-frame clonotypes and omits some of them. The sample carries fewer than 50,000 clones, more than 45% recorded once. The source was PBMCs, collected after 12 months of ibrutinib treatment. All receptors derive from a human donor with chronic lymphocytic leukemia. CDR3s include the opening cysteine and the closing phenylalanine or tryptophan. Each record gives: clone size, J gene, V gene, D gene, CDR3 protein, CDR3 DNA. The D gene is left open where the match is weak. Only part of the rows carry a size: once, few, many, or a class if the clone is expanded.

abundance: once
j_gene: TRBJ2-1
v_gene: TRBV19
d_gene: TRBD1
CDR3aa: CASSPGQGARNEQFF
CDR3nt: TGTGCCAGTAGTCCGGGACAGGGGGCGCGGAATGAGCAGTTCTTC

abundance: -
j_gene: TRBJ2-2
v_gene: TRBV5-1
d_gene: TRBD2
CDR3aa: CASSEAGFNTGELFF
CDR3nt: TGCGCCAGCAGCGAAGCGGGGTTTAACACCGGGGAGCTGTTTTTT

abundance: few
j_gene: TRBJ2-1
v_gene: TRBV30
d_gene: -
CDR3aa: CAWNLDRPGDEQFF
CDR3nt: TGTGCCTGGAATCTGGACCGCCCGGGGGATGAGCAGTTCTTC

abundance: once
j_gene: TRBJ2-5
v_gene: TRBV29-1
d_gene: -
CDR3aa: CSVDTGLETQYF
CDR3nt: TGCAGCGTTGATACAGGGTTGGAGACCCAGTACTTC

abundance: -
j_gene: TRBJ1-3
v_gene: TRBV27
d_gene: -
CDR3aa: CASSLSRSSSSGNTIYF
CDR3nt: TGTGCCAGCAGTTTATCCCGGAGTTCGAGCTCTGGAAACACCATATATTTT

abundance: -
j_gene: TRBJ2-3
v_gene: TRBV15
d_gene: TRBD2
CDR3aa: CATGSSGSRGTDTQYF
CDR3nt: TGTGCCACCGGGTCTAGCGGGAGCCGGGGGACAGATACGCAGTATTTT

abundance: -
j_gene: TRBJ2-1
v_gene: TRBV7-3
d_gene: -
CDR3aa: CASSLDSGSYNEQFF
CDR3nt: TGTGCCAGCAGCTTGGACTCGGGCTCCTACAATGAGCAGTTCTTC

abundance: -
j_gene: TRBJ1-5
v_gene: TRBV19
d_gene: -
CDR3aa: CASSMAGGGGNQPQHF
CDR3nt: TGTGCCAGTAGTATGGCCGGGGGGGGTGGCAATCAGCCCCAGCATTTT

abundance: -
j_gene: TRBJ1-2
v_gene: TRBV28
d_gene: -
CDR3aa: CASSSPRIKRVGGYTF
CDR3nt: TGTGCCAGCAGCTCCCCCCGCATTAAGAGGGTCGGTGGCTACACCTTC

abundance: -
j_gene: TRBJ2-7
v_gene: TRBV27
d_gene: -
CDR3aa: CATSGNPLYEQYF
CDR3nt: TGTGCCACCTCAGGGAATCCCCTTTACGAGCAGTACTTC

abundance: -
j_gene: TRBJ2-2
v_gene: TRBV9
d_gene: -
CDR3aa: CASRGGGRNTGELFF
CDR3nt: TGTGCCAGCAGGGGAGGGGGGCGGAACACCGGGGAGCTGTTTTTT

abundance: few
j_gene: TRBJ2-7
v_gene: TRBV5-5
d_gene: TRBD2
CDR3aa: CASSSIPTSASYEQYF
CDR3nt: TGTGCCAGCAGCTCGATTCCGACTAGCGCCTCCTACGAGCAGTACTTC

abundance: -
j_gene: TRBJ2-7
v_gene: TRBV7-6
d_gene: -
CDR3aa: CASSPYYEQYF
CDR3nt: TGTGCCAGCAGCCCGTACTACGAGCAGTACTTC

abundance: few
j_gene: TRBJ2-5
v_gene: TRBV7-9
d_gene: TRBD2
CDR3aa: CASSLGTSGSHRETQYF
CDR3nt: TGTGCCAGCAGCCTTGGCACTAGCGGGAGCCATAGGGAGACCCAGTACTTC

abundance: -
j_gene: TRBJ2-2
v_gene: TRBV7-6
d_gene: TRBD2
CDR3aa: CASSLGTSGRGELFF
CDR3nt: TGTGCCAGCAGCTTAGGGACTAGCGGGAGAGGGGAGCTGTTTTTT

abundance: many
j_gene: TRBJ2-2
v_gene: TRBV18
d_gene: -
CDR3aa: CASSVNTGELFF
CDR3nt: TGTGCCAGCTCAGTTAACACCGGGGAGCTGTTTTTT